A selection of T cell receptor beta chains follows, all from one sample in a study of T-cell memory formation after mild COVID-19. A single record per CDR3 protein comes from TCRdb applying MiXCR to the 5' RACE reads. The sample consists of approximately 28,000 distinct CDR3 sequences, 10% to 15% of them appearing once. The sample comprised PBMCs or a T cell subset sorted from them (not recorded which). Source of these receptors: an adult woman who had mild COVID-19 (a few samples of this study predate the infection). Cell type and time point are not known. The CDR3 runs from the conserved cysteine through the conserved F or W. The D gene is left open where the match is weak. Clone size appears in some rows only: once, few, many, or a class for an expanded clone.

V gene	D gene	J gene	CDR3 length	clone size	CDR3 DNA	CDR3 protein
TRBV6-2/TRBV6-3	NA	TRBJ2-6	15	many	TGTGCCAGCAGTAAACAGAGCTCTGGGGCCAACGTCCTGACTTTC	CASSKQSSGANVLTF
TRBV10-3	NA	TRBJ1-2	13	many	TGTGCCATCAGAGCCACAGATAACTATGGCTACACCTTC	CAIRATDNYGYTF
TRBV6-2/TRBV6-3	TRBD1	TRBJ1-2	21	many	TGTGCCAGCAGTTATCCCGCGCGCCGGACCGGGACAGCTTTCACTAACTATGGCTACACCTTC	CASSYPARRTGTAFTNYGYTF
TRBV30	NA	TRBJ1-1	13	many	TGTGCCTCCAGAGGACAGATGAACACTGAAGCTTTCTTT	CASRGQMNTEAFF
TRBV20-1	TRBD1	TRBJ2-3	12	many	TGCAGTGCTCCGACAGGGGCATATACGCAGTATTTT	CSAPTGAYTQYF
TRBV30	NA	TRBJ1-2	13	many	TGTGCCTGGAGCGCAACAGCGGACTATGGCTACACCTTC	CAWSATADYGYTF
TRBV3-1	TRBD2	TRBJ2-1	16	NA	TGTGCCAGCAGCCACATCGGGACTAGCGCACGCAATGAGCAGTTCTTC	CASSHIGTSARNEQFF
TRBV27	TRBD2	TRBJ2-2	16	many	TGTGCCAGCAGTGGGGAGCGGGAGGTCGGCACCGGGGAGCTGTTTTTT	CASSGEREVGTGELFF
TRBV15	TRBD1	TRBJ2-5	17	NA	TGTGCCACCAGCTCCCGAAAAGGGACGACAGGGAAAGAGACCCAGTACTTC	CATSSRKGTTGKETQYF
TRBV7-2	NA	TRBJ2-1	16	many	TGTGCCAGCAGTTCCCGGCGGGACCCCTTACGGAATGAGCAGTTCTTC	CASSSRRDPLRNEQFF
TRBV5-1	TRBD2	TRBJ2-5	16	many	TGCGCCAGCAGCTTGGGGACTAGCGGGGGGATCGAGACCCAGTACTTC	CASSLGTSGGIETQYF
TRBV7-7	NA	TRBJ2-2	14	many	TGTGCCAGCAGCCCCAGTCCTAACACCGGGGAGCTGTTTTTT	CASSPSPNTGELFF
TRBV27	TRBD2	TRBJ2-1	14	many	TGTGCCAGCAGTTGGGAGCGGGGATGGGGTGAGCAGTTCTTC	CASSWERGWGEQFF
TRBV14	NA	TRBJ1-5	13	many	TGTGCCAGCAGCCAGGGACCCAATCAGCCCCAGCATTTT	CASSQGPNQPQHF
TRBV6-2/TRBV6-3	NA	TRBJ2-6	14	many	TGTGCCAGCAGCGAGAGCTCTGGGGCCAACGTCCTGACTTTC	CASSESSGANVLTF
TRBV9	TRBD1	TRBJ1-2	15	NA	TGTTCCAGCAGCGCCTCCGGGACAGGGTGGGGTGGCTACACCTTC	CSSSASGTGWGGYTF
TRBV7-3	TRBD1	TRBJ1-2	13	many	TGTGCCAGCAGCCTAGGACAGGGATCAAGAATACTCTTC	CASSLGQGSRILF
TRBV18	TRBD1	TRBJ1-5	14	many	TGTGCCAGCTCACCCCAACAGGGGAATCAGCCCCAGCATTTT	CASSPQQGNQPQHF
TRBV4-2	TRBD2	TRBJ2-1	15	medium-sized	TGTGCCAGCAGCCAAGATAGCGGGGGGGCAAATGAGCAGTTCTTC	CASSQDSGGANEQFF
TRBV6-6	NA	TRBJ2-7	13	many	TGTGCCAGCAGTTACTCCGGGAGATACGAGCAGTACTTC	CASSYSGRYEQYF